The 10 T cell receptor beta chains reported below all come from one sample, sequenced in a study of OX40 agonist ivuxolimab in advanced cancers. Clones were read by immunoSEQ multiplex PCR, and TCRdb kept only the in-frame ones, dropping some. Among tens of thousands of clones listed, 84% were seen once. Sequencing was performed on CD4+ or CD8+ T cells sorted from blood, taken in a trial of the OX40 agonist ivuxolimab. The source of these receptors is an adult with an advanced solid tumor such as melanoma, head and neck, liver or kidney cancer.

The chain is built from TRBV7-9 and TRBJ2-5; 10 bases are a match to TRBD1. This CDR3 spans 14 amino acids. V was clipped by 6 bases and J by 5 bases; unmatched bases: 6. Germline V gene lookup returns CDR1 SEHNR and CDR2 FQNEAQ (reference sequence). The CDR3 bases are TGTGCCAGCAGTCAGGGGGACAGGGGCGAGACCCAGTACTTC. Translating gives CASSQGDRGETQYF.

The chain recombines TRBV9 with TRBJ2-1, with 7 bases matching TRBD2. Trimming at V came to 2 bases and at J to 6 bases, leaving 5 bases not matched to a gene. This CDR3 has 14 residues. Germline V CDR1 and CDR2: SGDLS, YYNGEE. In DNA form, the CDR3 reads TGTGCCAGCAGCGTTTCGACTAGCCCCAATGAGCAGTTCTTC. It yields the protein CASSVSTSPNEQFF.

The chain is built from TRBV28 and TRBJ2-1; 7 bases align to TRBD2. This CDR3 comprises 11 residues. CDR1 and CDR2 from the germline V gene are MDHEN and SYDVKM. V was clipped by 8 bases and J by 10 bases; unmatched bases: 5. The CDR3 DNA reads TGTGCCAGCTCGGGGGGATGGGAGCAGTTCTTC. Its translation is CASSGGWEQFF.

CDR3 amino acids: CASRLSQGMGTEAFF. CDR3 nucleotides: TGTGCCAGCAGGTTAAGTCAGGGCATGGGCACTGAAGCTTTCTTT. The chain uses TRBV2 and TRBJ1-1, with D perhaps matching TRBD1 (5 bases). There are 15 residues in the CDR3. The germline gives CDR1 SNHLY, CDR2 FYNNEI. V was clipped by 6 bases and J by 4 bases, with 18 bases between them.

V and J are TRBV6-1 and TRBJ2-3; D remains unclear. V was shortened by 2 bases and J by 4 bases, with 10 bases between the two germline ends. This CDR3 comprises 14 residues. CDR1 and CDR2 (germline): MNHNS, SASEGT. The DNA for the CDR3 is TGTGCCAGCAGTGAACGCCCGACGGCAGATACGCAGTATTTT. This sequence encodes CASSERPTADTQYF.

The chain's CDR3 is CASSDRVSYGYTF. In DNA form, the CDR3 reads TGTGCCAGCAGTGACAGAGTATCCTATGGCTACACCTTC. The chain uses TRBV2 and TRBJ1-2, with D hard to call. The CDR3 consists of 13 residues. CDR1 and CDR2 (germline): SNHLY, FYNNEI. Trimming took 3 bases from V and 4 from J, leaving 9 bases between them.

This sequence joins TRBV7-9 and TRBJ1-1; TRBD1 is a possible D gene (5 bases). The CDR3 is 15 amino acids. The V gene's germline CDR1 is SEHNR and CDR2 FQNEAQ (reference sequence). With 2 bases removed from V and 3 bases from J, the gap between germline ends came to 13 bases. The CDR3 DNA follows: TGTGCCAGCAGCTTACTCGGGCAGGGACACACTGAAGCTTTCTTT. This encodes CASSLLGQGHTEAFF.

The genes are TRBV5-4 and TRBJ1-1, with TRBD1 matching 11 bases. This CDR3 has 15 amino acids. J lost 6 bases, V lost 4 bases, and 8 bases had no gene match. In germline, CDR1 is SGHNT, CDR2 YYREEE (reference sequence). CDR3 DNA: TGTGCCAGCAGCACCTGGACAGGGGGCGCGTCTGAAGCTTTCTTT. This codes for CASSTWTGGASEAFF.

CDR3 sequence: CASKVDRGRGTEAFF. In DNA form, the CDR3 reads TGTGCCAGTAAAGTAGACAGGGGGCGCGGGACTGAAGCTTTCTTT. This chain links TRBV19 with TRBJ1-1, with 10 nucleotides matching TRBD1. With V trimmed by 7 bases and J by 5 bases, 10 bases remained unmatched. The CDR3 is 15 residues long. Germline lookup yields CDR1 LNHDA and CDR2 SQIVND (reference sequence).

This chain uses TRBV5-4 with TRBJ2-2; TRBD1 agrees at 8 bases. The germline V gene has CDR1 SGHNT and CDR2 YYREEE (reference sequence). This CDR3 comprises 15 residues. J was trimmed by 5 bases and V by 0 bases; bases with no gene match: 3. The CDR3 reads CASSLVTGGTGELFF. DNA for the CDR3: TGTGCCAGCAGCTTGGTCACAGGGGGAACCGGGGAGCTGTTTTTT.